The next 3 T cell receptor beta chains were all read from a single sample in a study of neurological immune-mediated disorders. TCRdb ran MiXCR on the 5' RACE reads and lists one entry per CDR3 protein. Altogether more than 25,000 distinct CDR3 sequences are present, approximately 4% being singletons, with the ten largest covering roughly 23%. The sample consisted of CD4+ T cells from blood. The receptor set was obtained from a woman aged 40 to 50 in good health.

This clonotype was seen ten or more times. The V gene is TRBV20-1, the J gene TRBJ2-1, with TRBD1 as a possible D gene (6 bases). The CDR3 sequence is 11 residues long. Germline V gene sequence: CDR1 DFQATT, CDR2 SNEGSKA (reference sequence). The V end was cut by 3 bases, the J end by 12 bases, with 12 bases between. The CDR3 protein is CSASRQERQFF. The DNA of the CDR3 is TGCAGTGCTAGTCGACAGGAGAGGCAGTTCTTC.

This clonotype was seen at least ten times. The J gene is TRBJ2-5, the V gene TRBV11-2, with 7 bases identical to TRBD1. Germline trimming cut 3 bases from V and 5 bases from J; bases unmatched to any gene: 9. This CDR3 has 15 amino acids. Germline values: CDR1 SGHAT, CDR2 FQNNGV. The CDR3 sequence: CASSFRRTGVETQYF. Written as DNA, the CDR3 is TGTGCCAGCAGCTTCCGGAGAACAGGGGTGGAGACCCAGTACTTC.

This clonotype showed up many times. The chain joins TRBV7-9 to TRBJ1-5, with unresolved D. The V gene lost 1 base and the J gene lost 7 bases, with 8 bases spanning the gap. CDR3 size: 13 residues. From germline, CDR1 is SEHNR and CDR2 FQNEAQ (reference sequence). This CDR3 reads CASSLGEHQPQHF. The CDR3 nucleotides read TGTGCCAGCAGCTTAGGAGAGCACCAGCCCCAGCATTTT.